This passage covers 16 T cell receptor beta chains from one sample sequenced in a study of blood T cell repertoires in COVID-19. The table came from immunoSEQ multiplex PCR; TCRdb's copy has only in-frame clones and leaves some out. The table includes a few hundred thousand clones, about nine tenths detected once. The sample was peripheral blood. These receptors were obtained from a woman aged 60-75 years with acute or convalescent COVID-19.

The chain uses TRBV28 and TRBJ2-4; the match to TRBD1 covers 9 bases. From germline, CDR1 is MDHEN and CDR2 SYDVKM. Germline trimming cut 3 bases from V and 6 bases from J; bases unmatched to any gene: 0. The CDR3 consists of 13 residues. The CDR3 DNA sequence: TGTGCCAGCAGTTTGACAGGGGGAAACATTCAGTACTTC. It yields the protein CASSLTGGNIQYF.

The gene calls are TRBV7-9 and TRBJ2-2, with 10 bases matching TRBD1. The germline V gene has CDR1 SEHNR and CDR2 FQNEAQ (reference sequence). This CDR3 has 15 amino acids. The trim removed 5 bases at V and 8 bases at J, leaving 8 bases unmatched. This CDR3 reads CASSPGTGVKGELFF. CDR3 coding DNA: TGTGCCAGCAGCCCAGGGACAGGGGTAAAAGGGGAGCTGTTTTTT. The entire variable domain, with the rest obtained from reference TRBV7-9 and TRBJ2-2, is as follows: DTGVSQNPRHKITKRGQNVTFRCDPISEHNRLYWYRQTLGQGPEFLTYFQNEAQLEKSRLLSDRFSAERPKGSFSTLEIQRTEQGDSAMYLCASSPGTGVKGELFFGEGSRLTVL.

J is TRBJ1-1 and V is TRBV7-6; 7 bases map to TRBD1. The germline V gene has CDR1 SGHVS and CDR2 FNYEAQ. V was clipped by 4 bases and J by 5 bases; unmatched bases: 10. CDR3 size: 15 residues. Here the CDR3 reads CASSYYRGPGTEAFF. As DNA, the CDR3 is TGTGCCAGCAGCTACTACAGGGGCCCGGGGACTGAAGCTTTCTTT.

V gene TRBV6-6 combines with J gene TRBJ2-7, with TRBD2 matching 11 bases. With V trimmed by 3 bases and J by 7 bases, 5 bases remained unmatched. The length of the CDR3 is 14 residues. Germline-derived CDR1 and CDR2 are MNHNY and SVGAGI (reference sequence). The CDR3 DNA reads TGTGCCAGCAGTTATGGTAGCGGGAGGGGTGAGCAGTACTTC. Translated: CASSYGSGRGEQYF.

The chain has TRBV7-2 and TRBJ2-5, with a possible D match to TRBD2 (6 bases). CDR1 and CDR2 (germline): SGHTA, FQGNSA. The ends were cut back, 8 bases at V and 5 bases at J, with 18 bases in the middle. CDR3 length: 14 amino acids. The chain's CDR3 is CASGQGGGRETQYF. The DNA for the CDR3 is TGTGCCAGCGGCCAGGGAGGTGGCCGGGAGACCCAGTACTTC. The variable domain in full, completed from reference TRBV7-2 and TRBJ2-5, reads GAGVSQSPSNKVTEKGKDVELRCDPISGHTALYWYRQSLGQGLEFLIYFQGNSAPDKSGLPSDRFSAERTGGSVSTLTIQRTQQEDSAVYLCASGQGGGRETQYFGPGTRLLVL.

The chain is built from TRBV7-3 and TRBJ2-1, with 8 bases that match TRBD2. The V gene end was trimmed by 1 base and the J gene end by 6 bases; junction bases not matched to a gene: 8. Germline CDR1 is SGHTA and CDR2 is FQGTGA. The CDR3 spans 16 residues. CDR3 nucleotides: TGTGCCAGCAGCTTAAATTCCGGGAGGGCCAGCAATGAGCAGTTCTTC. It specifies CASSLNSGRASNEQFF. Drawing the rest from reference TRBV7-3 and TRBJ2-1, the complete variable domain is GAGVSQTPSNKVTEKGKYVELRCDPISGHTALYWYRQSLGQGPEFLIYFQGTGAADDSGLPNDRFFAVRPEGSVSTLKIQRTERGDSAVYLCASSLNSGRASNEQFFGPGTRLTVL.

V usage is TRBV28 and J usage is TRBJ1-6, with 9 nucleotides matching TRBD1. The CDR3 runs to 15 residues. CDR1 is MDHEN, CDR2 SYDVKM, per germline. Trimming cost V 4 bases and J 7 bases; bases outside gene matches: 5. The CDR3 DNA reads TGTGCCAGCAGTTACCCAGGGACAGGGAATTCACCCCTCCACTTT. Encoded protein: CASSYPGTGNSPLHF.

The genes are TRBV27 and TRBJ2-5; TRBD2 agrees at 13 bases. The V segment lost 6 bases and the J segment 4 bases; nucleotides outside the gene matches: 2. Germline V lookup: CDR1 MNHEY, CDR2 SMNVEV (reference sequence). The CDR3 sequence is 14 residues long. The CDR3 reads CASRGLAGRETQYF. The CDR3 region has the DNA TGTGCCAGCAGGGGACTAGCGGGAAGAGAGACCCAGTACTTC.

This chain joins TRBV28 and TRBJ2-7, with 11 bases matching TRBD2. V was pared by 5 bases and J by 2 bases, with 5 bases of the junction left unmatched. The CDR3 consists of 15 residues. Germline CDR1 is MDHEN and CDR2 is SYDVKM. CDR3 residues: CASSVYSGRAYEQYF. In nucleotides, the CDR3 is TGTGCCAGCAGTGTATATAGCGGGAGGGCCTACGAGCAGTACTTC.

This clone appeared once. The chain is built from TRBV5-1 and TRBJ2-7, with 11 bases aligning to TRBD2. CDR3 length: 14 amino acids. Germline values: CDR1 SGHRS, CDR2 YFSETQ. The junction had 2 bases not matched to a gene; V was cut back by 0 bases and J by 6 bases. The DNA of the CDR3 is TGCGCCAGCAGCTTGGCCCTAGCGGGAGGCGAGCAGTACTTC. Amino acid sequence: CASSLALAGGEQYF. Full variable domain (outside the CDR3, taken from reference TRBV5-1 and TRBJ2-7): KAGVTQTPRYLIKTRGQQVTLSCSPISGHRSVSWYQQTPGQGLQFLFEYFSETQRNKGNFPGRFSGRQFSNSRSEMNVSTLELGDSALYLCASSLALAGGEQYFGPGTRLTVT.

This sequence joins TRBV2 and TRBJ1-1; a possible D gene is TRBD1 (5 bases). The V gene's germline CDR1 is SNHLY and CDR2 FYNNEI. V shed 1 base and J shed 6 bases, with 12 bases lying between them. The CDR3 contains 14 residues. The CDR3 reads CASSEVTAGSEAFF. The DNA for the CDR3 is TGTGCCAGCAGTGAAGTAACAGCAGGGTCTGAAGCTTTCTTT.

The chain uses TRBV28 and TRBJ1-2; D possibly corresponds to TRBD1 (5 bases). The germline gives CDR1 MDHEN, CDR2 SYDVKM. Trimming cost V 8 bases and J 4 bases, with 11 bases left between them. The CDR3 runs 12 residues. This CDR3 is CASVAGLYGYTF. For the CDR3, the DNA is TGTGCCAGCGTGGCGGGGCTCTATGGCTACACCTTC.

The rearrangement links TRBV13 to TRBJ1-2; 8 bases agree with TRBD1. The V gene's germline CDR1 is PRHDT and CDR2 FYEKMQ (reference sequence). After removal of 5 bases from V and 4 bases from J, the junction contained 3 bases not matched to a gene. The CDR3 is 13 amino acids. CDR3 sequence (DNA): TGTGCCAGCAGCCCCGGGACAGGCTATGGCTACACCTTC. Its translation is CASSPGTGYGYTF. Full variable domain (rest looked up from reference TRBV13 and TRBJ1-2): AAGVIQSPRHLIKEKRETATLKCYPIPRHDTVYWYQQGPGQDPQFLISFYEKMQSDKGSIPDRFSAQQFSDYHSELNMSSLELGDSALYFCASSPGTGYGYTFGSGTRLTVV.

This sequence joins TRBV2 and TRBJ2-7; a possible D gene is TRBD2 (6 bases). Germline CDR1 is SNHLY and CDR2 is FYNNEI. Trimming removed 8 bases from V and 2 bases from J, with 16 bases in between. The CDR3 sequence is 14 residues long. CDR3: CASLSGPQPYEQYF. The CDR3 nucleotides read TGTGCCAGCTTGAGCGGGCCTCAGCCCTACGAGCAGTACTTC.

This chain joins TRBV4-2 and TRBJ1-6; D call uncertain. CDR1 is LGHNA and CDR2 is YNFKEQ in the germline V gene. The CDR3 extends over 13 amino acids. V lost 1 base to trimming and J lost 7 bases, with 5 bases between them. The CDR3 sequence: CASSQARNSPLHF. DNA for the CDR3: TGTGCCAGCAGCCAAGCCAGGAATTCACCCCTCCACTTT.

The rearrangement uses TRBV11-3 and TRBJ2-7, with D unresolved. Germline CDR1 SGHNT, CDR2 YENEEA. Trimming pared 1 base from V and 3 bases from J, leaving 7 bases between. The CDR3 loop spans 13 amino acids. The CDR3 DNA follows: TGTGCCAGCAGCTTAGCGCAGGACTACGAGCAGTACTTC. Its protein product is CASSLAQDYEQYF.